Presented here are 24 T cell receptor beta chains from one specimen sequenced in a study of cytomegalovirus exposure and HLA in healthy donors. TCRdb's copy holds only in-frame clones and misses some; the assay was immunoSEQ multiplex PCR. The sample lists 150,000 to 200,000 clones, around 87% seen once, with roughly 1.5% in the top ten. Sequenced sample: PBMCs. The receptor set was obtained from a woman aged 25 to 39 in good health and CMV-seronegative.

This clone was seen just once. This sequence joins TRBV7-8 and TRBJ1-2; a possible D gene is TRBD1 (5 bases). Trimming took 2 bases from V and 2 from J, leaving 15 bases between them. The CDR3 length is 16 residues. The germline V gene has CDR1 SGHVS and CDR2 FQNEAQ. CDR3 sequence reads: CASSLLAGGVNYGYTF. The CDR3 region has the DNA TGTGCCAGCAGCTTATTGGCCGGGGGGGTAAACTATGGCTACACCTTC.

The sample holds a few counts of this clone. The rearrangement links TRBV9 to TRBJ1-3; 8 positions match TRBD1. Looked up from germline, CDR1 is SGDLS and CDR2 is YYNGEE. This CDR3 is 14 amino acids long. The V gene end was trimmed by 4 bases and the J gene end by 4 bases; junction bases not matched to a gene: 4. The CDR3 coding sequence is TGTGCCAGCAGCCCGACAGGGGTAGGAAACACCATATATTTT. It encodes CASSPTGVGNTIYF.

The chain joins TRBV11-3 to TRBJ1-1; possibly TRBD1 for D (5 bases). Between the trimmed V and J ends, which lost 3 bases and 5 bases, there was a span of 10 bases. CDR3 length: 13 residues. Germline V CDR1 and CDR2: SGHNT, YENEEA. The CDR3 DNA is TGTGCCAGCAGCTTGAAGGGGAATACTGAAGCTTTCTTT. Translation: CASSLKGNTEAFF.

The chain recombines TRBV2 with TRBJ1-5, with 8 bases matching TRBD1. The CDR3 is 16 residues long. The J segment lost 1 base and the V segment lost 5 bases, leaving 7 bases of the junction unmatched. The V gene's germline CDR1 is SNHLY and CDR2 FYNNEI. The CDR3 nucleotides read TGTGCCAGCAGTCTTCAGGGGGCTGAGAGCAATCAGCCCCAGCATTTT. Its protein product is CASSLQGAESNQPQHF. The entire variable domain, with the rest obtained from reference TRBV2 and TRBJ1-5, is as follows: EPEVTQTPSHQVTQMGQEVILRCVPISNHLYFYWYRQILGQKVEFLVSFYNNEISEKSEIFDDQFSVERPDGSNFTLKIRSTKLEDSAMYFCASSLQGAESNQPQHFGDGTRLSIL.

The chain links TRBV4-1 to TRBJ2-2; weak D call: TRBD2 (6 bases). The V gene's germline CDR1 is MGHRA and CDR2 YSYEKL. CDR3 length: 16 residues. Deletions cut 3 bases from V and 1 base from J, with 12 bases between. The CDR3, as DNA: TGCGCCAGCAGCCATGAAACCGGGAGGAACACCGGGGAGCTGTTTTTT. It yields the protein CASSHETGRNTGELFF.

The gene calls are TRBV18 and TRBJ2-1, with 7 bases that match TRBD2. The CDR3 consists of 16 residues. CDR1 and CDR2 from the germline V gene are KGHSH and LQKENI. After removal of 9 bases from V and 5 bases from J, the junction contained 16 bases not matched to a gene. CDR3 DNA sequence: TGTGCCAGTTTCGGCCTAGGGGACTACAACAACAATGAGCAGTTCTTC. The encoded protein is CASFGLGDYNNNEQFF.

The chain links TRBV18 to TRBJ1-3, with 7 positions matching TRBD1. After removal of 5 bases from V and 5 bases from J, the junction contained 15 bases not matched to a gene. CDR3 length: 17 residues. CDR1 KGHSH and CDR2 LQKENI come from the germline V gene. CDR3 loop: CASSTFTGGQSRNTIYF. CDR3 sequence (DNA): TGTGCCAGCTCAACTTTCACCGGGGGACAGAGTAGAAACACCATATATTTT.

The rearrangement joins TRBV10-3 to TRBJ1-1; 12 bases map to TRBD1. Losses at the gene ends were 6 bases for V and 1 base for J; bases not matched to a gene: 3. The CDR3 has 15 amino acids. CDR1 and CDR2 (germline): ENHRY, SYGVKD. The CDR3 reads CAISLGQGANTEAFF. CDR3 nucleotide sequence: TGTGCCATCAGCCTGGGACAGGGGGCGAACACTGAAGCTTTCTTT.

This chain uses TRBV18 with TRBJ1-1, with 7 bases fitting TRBD1. J was trimmed by 1 base and V by 5 bases; bases with no gene match: 7. The CDR3 runs 15 residues. Germline CDR1 is KGHSH and CDR2 is LQKENI. The DNA of the CDR3 is TGTGCCAGCTCAGCCGACGGGACAGCGAACACTGAAGCTTTCTTT. It specifies CASSADGTANTEAFF.

V is TRBV10-2 and J is TRBJ1-2, with a weak D call TRBD1 (5 bases). Deletions cut 3 bases from V and 4 bases from J, with 15 bases between. CDR3 length: 15 amino acids. Per germline, CDR1 WSHSY and CDR2 SAAADI. CDR3 residues: CASSDMGREVYGYTF. For the CDR3, the DNA is TGCGCCAGCAGTGATATGGGCAGGGAAGTCTATGGCTACACCTTC.

This rearrangement joins TRBV5-6 to TRBJ2-1; D is perhaps TRBD2 (6 bases). The V end lost 0 bases, the J end lost 9 bases, and 19 bases lay between the germline ends. The CDR3 is 16 amino acids. Germline V gene lookup returns CDR1 SGHDT and CDR2 YYEEEE. The CDR3 loop reads CASSLEEPWRGSEQFF. CDR3 in DNA: TGTGCCAGCAGCTTGGAGGAGCCATGGAGGGGTAGTGAGCAGTTCTTC.

This clone was recorded once. The V call is TRBV5-1, the J call TRBJ2-2; D remains ambiguous. The CDR3 sequence is 13 residues long. CDR1 and CDR2 (germline): SGHRS, YFSETQ. Trimming left V 0 bases short and J 6 bases short, with 6 bases between. The CDR3 is CASSLGGPGELFF. CDR3 in DNA: TGCGCCAGCAGCTTGGGCGGCCCCGGGGAGCTGTTTTTT.

V gene TRBV10-3 combines with J gene TRBJ2-5; 7 bases fit TRBD2. Trimming cost V 8 bases and J 5 bases; bases outside gene matches: 8. The length of the CDR3 is 13 residues. Germline CDR1 and CDR2: ENHRY and SYGVKD. DNA of the CDR3: TGTGCCATCGCGGCGGGGGTTATGGAGACCCAGTACTTC. Translation gives CAIAAGVMETQYF.

The chain has TRBV15 and TRBJ1-4, with TRBD1 matching 8 bases. The CDR3 loop spans 15 amino acids. Germline loops: CDR1 LNHNV, CDR2 YYDKDF (reference sequence). V lost 2 bases, J lost 7 bases, and 6 bases stayed unmatched. The CDR3: CATSRTRDRREKLFF. The DNA of the CDR3 is TGTGCCACCAGCAGAACCCGGGACAGGCGTGAAAAACTGTTTTTT. The variable domain in full, completed from reference TRBV15 and TRBJ1-4, reads DAMVIQNPRYQVTQFGKPVTLSCSQTLNHNVMYWYQQKSSQAPKLLFHYYDKDFNNEADTPDNFQSRRPNTSFCFLDIRSPGLGDTAMYLCATSRTRDRREKLFFGSGTQLSVL.

V and J are TRBV2 and TRBJ2-7, with 9 positions matching TRBD1. Trimming took 5 bases from V and 4 from J; bases not matched to a gene: 6. Per germline, CDR1 SNHLY and CDR2 FYNNEI. This CDR3 has 14 amino acids. CDR3 in amino acids: CASSPGTGRYEQYF. CDR3 DNA: TGTGCCAGCAGTCCCGGGACAGGGCGTTACGAGCAGTACTTC.

This chain uses TRBV6-1 with TRBJ1-3; possible D gene TRBD1, 6 bases. The CDR3 extends over 15 amino acids. V shed 6 bases and J shed 0 bases, with 12 bases lying between them. Per the germline V gene, CDR1 is MNHNS and CDR2 is SASEGT. CDR3 DNA sequence: TGTGCCAGCAGGAACAGGGTAGACTCTGGAAACACCATATATTTT. Its protein is CASRNRVDSGNTIYF.

The chain recombines TRBV14 with TRBJ2-7, with 7 nucleotides matching TRBD1. The CDR3 consists of 17 residues. Germline V gene lookup returns CDR1 SGHDN and CDR2 FVKESK. Trimming took 5 bases from V and 0 from J; bases not matched to a gene: 13. CDR3 in amino acids: CASSKRTGQRGSYEQYF. CDR3 bases: TGTGCCAGCAGCAAAAGGACAGGTCAGAGGGGCTCCTACGAGCAGTACTTC.

The genes are TRBV6-1 and TRBJ2-4, with 7 bases matching TRBD2. Germline V gene sequence: CDR1 MNHNS, CDR2 SASEGT. Losses at the gene ends were 7 bases for V and 3 bases for J; bases not matched to a gene: 6. There are 14 residues in the CDR3. Here the CDR3 DNA reads TGTGCCAGCAAGGGCCGGGACTACAAAAACATTCAGTACTTC. As protein: CASKGRDYKNIQYF.

CDR3: CASRAQGTGNTIYF. The CDR3 region has the DNA TGTGCCAGCAGGGCACAGGGTACGGGAAACACCATATATTTT. This sequence joins TRBV14 and TRBJ1-3; a weak D match, TRBD1 (6 bases). This CDR3 is built from 14 residues. The ends were cut back, 6 bases at V and 4 bases at J, with 13 bases in the middle. Per germline, CDR1 SGHDN and CDR2 FVKESK.

The rearrangement uses TRBV29-1 and TRBJ2-1; unclear D gene. Trimming removed 7 bases from V and 3 bases from J, with 10 bases in between. The germline V gene encodes CDR1 SQVTM and CDR2 ANQGSEA. This CDR3 has 12 residues. The DNA of the CDR3 is TGCAGCGCTCAGACACTCTACAATGAGCAGTTCTTC. As protein: CSAQTLYNEQFF.

This chain links TRBV29-1 with TRBJ1-2; TRBD1 aligns across 8 bases. Trimming cost V 5 bases and J 9 bases; bases outside gene matches: 11. This CDR3 spans 13 amino acids. Germline CDR1 and CDR2: SQVTM and ANQGSEA. The CDR3 DNA follows: TGCAGCGTTTCCAACCAGGGGGCGATCAGCTACACCTTC. This sequence encodes CSVSNQGAISYTF.

This chain links TRBV5-1 with TRBJ2-1, with 9 bases identical to TRBD1. Germline-derived CDR1 and CDR2 are SGHRS and YFSETQ. CDR3 length: 17 residues. With 5 bases clipped from V and 9 bases from J, the junction kept 18 bases outside the gene matches. Here the CDR3 DNA reads TGCGCCAGCAGGAAACGACAGGGGGAGGTCGGAGTGGGTGAGCAGTTCTTC. Encoded protein: CASRKRQGEVGVGEQFF.

The rearrangement joins TRBV5-1 to TRBJ1-1; perhaps TRBD1 as D (6 bases). Germline-derived CDR1 and CDR2 are SGHRS and YFSETQ. The CDR3 runs 15 residues. Trimming took off 7 bases at V and 1 base at J, with 17 bases between the two ends. DNA of the CDR3: TGCGCCAGCCCCGAAGCCGGGACAACGAACACTGAAGCTTTCTTT. It encodes CASPEAGTTNTEAFF.

The chain carries TRBV5-1 and TRBJ1-5, with no clear D. Trimming stripped 3 bases from V and 2 bases from J, with 18 bases between. Germline CDR1 SGHRS, CDR2 YFSETQ. The CDR3 totals 17 residues. The CDR3 protein is CASSSGPSPGGNQPQHF. The CDR3 DNA reads TGCGCCAGCAGCTCCGGCCCGAGTCCAGGTGGCAATCAGCCCCAGCATTTT.